The present T cell receptor beta chain was sequenced within a study of blood T cells in healthy people across ages. Study-wide context: Using template switching, researchers captured about one barcoded beta molecule for each two T cells.

The V end lost 5 bases, the J end lost 8 bases, and 15 bases lay between the germline ends. The CDR3 totals 12 residues. Germline CDR1 is SQVTM and CDR2 is ANQGSEA. The use of a sample-barcoded 5' primer and a J-beta primer mix characterized a second PCR of roughly 6 to 11 cycles. Each of the cDNA molecules was tagged by a template-switch adaptor with 12 random nucleotides. MiXCR, run by TCRdb on the 5' RACE reads, gives a single entry per CDR3 protein. The sample includes approximately 400,000 distinct CDR3 sequences, more than 45% of them seen just once. Input material: blood. This chain links TRBV29-1 with TRBJ1-2, with TRBD1 as a possible D gene (5 bases). The TCR originated in a man aged 55 to 70 in good health. The CDR3 reads CSVSTGALGYTF. Here the CDR3 DNA reads TGCAGCGTTTCCACCGGGGCTTTGGGCTACACCTTC.